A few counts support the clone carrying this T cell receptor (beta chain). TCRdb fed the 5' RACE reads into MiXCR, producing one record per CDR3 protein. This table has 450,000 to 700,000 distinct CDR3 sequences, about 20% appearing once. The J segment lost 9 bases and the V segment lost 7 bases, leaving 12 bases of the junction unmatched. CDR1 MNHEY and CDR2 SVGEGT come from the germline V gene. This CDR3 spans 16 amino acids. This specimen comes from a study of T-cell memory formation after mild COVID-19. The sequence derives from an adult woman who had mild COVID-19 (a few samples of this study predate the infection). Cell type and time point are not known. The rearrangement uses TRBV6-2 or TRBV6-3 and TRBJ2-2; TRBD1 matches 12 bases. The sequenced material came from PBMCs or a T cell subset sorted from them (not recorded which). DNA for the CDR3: TGTGCCAGCAATCAAAGGCCGGGACAGGGGGCCAGGGAGCTGTTTTTT. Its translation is CASNQRPGQGARELFF.